Listed below are T cell receptor beta chains from one sample, sequenced in a study of blood T cells in healthy people across ages. One entry per CDR3 protein results from TCRdb running MiXCR on the 5' RACE reads. Among approximately 800,000 distinct CDR3 sequences listed, about 47% were seen once. Sequences were obtained from blood. Receptors originate from an older man in good health. CDR3s include the opening cysteine and the closing phenylalanine or tryptophan. A D gene is named only where the DNA matches it firmly. Expanded clones are given a class, and other clones once, few, many or no size at all.

>.|TRBJ1-1|TRBV10-3|.
TGTGCCATCAGCCTTGGGCAGGAGAGTGAAGCTTTCTTT
CAISLGQESEAFF
>.|TRBJ2-7|TRBV7-6|.
TGTGCCAGCAGCTTGGGACGGGGAGAATTGGACGAGCAGTACTTC
CASSLGRGELDEQYF
>.|TRBJ2-5|TRBV7-9|TRBD1
TGTGCCAGCAGCTTATTTGACAGGGGTGAGGAGACCCAGTACTTC
CASSLFDRGEETQYF
>few|TRBJ2-3|TRBV5-1|.
TGCGCCAGCGGGCTAAACACAGATACGCAGTATTTT
CASGLNTDTQYF
>.|TRBJ2-4|TRBV15|.
TGTGCCACCAGCAGTACAGGAGGATTCCTAGCCAAAAACATTCAGTACTTC
CATSSTGGFLAKNIQYF
>.|TRBJ1-2|TRBV5-1|TRBD1
TGCGCCAGCAGCTTGGATGGACAGGGGTCCTATGGCTACACCTTC
CASSLDGQGSYGYTF
>.|TRBJ1-2|TRBV10-2|.
TGCGCCAGCAGTGAGTCCAAACAGCAAGACTATGGCTACACCTTC
CASSESKQQDYGYTF
>few|TRBJ2-5|TRBV4-2|TRBD2
TGTGCCAGCAGCCAAGGAATGACTAGCGGGGGGGAAGAGACCCAGTACTTC
CASSQGMTSGGEETQYF
>many|TRBJ2-1|TRBV6-6|.
TGTGCCAGCAGTTACCCACTAGCCAAATACAATGAGCAGTTCTTC
CASSYPLAKYNEQFF
>.|TRBJ2-7|TRBV12-3/TRBV12-4|.
TGTGCCAGCAGTTTTTTTGAGGGTCCCGAGCAGTACTTC
CASSFFEGPEQYF
>.|TRBJ2-2|TRBV10-3|.
TGTGCCATCAGTGTTACAGGAGAAAACACCGGGGAGCCGTTTTTT
CAISVTGENTGEPFF
>few|TRBJ2-3|TRBV10-3|.
TGTGCCATCAGCCCCACAGGGGGGGCGTCAGATACGCAGTATTTT
CAISPTGGASDTQYF
>.|TRBJ2-1|TRBV7-9|TRBD2
TGTGCCAGCAGCCCTCGGGAGCGAGCGGGAACTTTAAGGTTCTTC
CASSPRERAGTLRFF
>once|TRBJ2-1|TRBV5-1|.
TGCGCCAGCAGTCCGACGGCTAACAACAATGAGCAGTTCTTC
CASSPTANNNEQFF
>.|TRBJ2-1|TRBV29-1|.
TGCAGCGGGGAGCTCCGAGAGGGGCACAATGAGCAGTTCTTC
CSGELREGHNEQFF
>.|TRBJ2-7|TRBV6-5|.
TGTGCCAGCAGTCGCTCCCGCAGCTCCTACGAGCAGTACTTC
CASSRSRSSYEQYF
>many|TRBJ2-7|TRBV20-1|TRBD2
TGCAGTGCCCGGAGCGGGGTCTACGAGCAGTACTTC
CSARSGVYEQYF
>.|TRBJ2-5|TRBV4-3|TRBD2
TGCGCCAGCAGACAAGAGGCGGGAGAGCCGGAGACCCAGTACTTC
CASRQEAGEPETQYF
>many|TRBJ2-7|TRBV12-3/TRBV12-4|TRBD2
TGTGCCAGCAGGCTGACTAGCGGGGGCGAGCAGTACTTC
CASRLTSGGEQYF
>.|TRBJ1-2|TRBV19|.
TGTGCCAGTAGTGACCACAGGATTCTTAACACCTTC
CASSDHRILNTF
>few|TRBJ2-3|TRBV28|TRBD2
TGTGCCAGCAGGTCCTCCGTAGCGGGAGTGGCAGATACGCAGTATTTT
CASRSSVAGVADTQYF